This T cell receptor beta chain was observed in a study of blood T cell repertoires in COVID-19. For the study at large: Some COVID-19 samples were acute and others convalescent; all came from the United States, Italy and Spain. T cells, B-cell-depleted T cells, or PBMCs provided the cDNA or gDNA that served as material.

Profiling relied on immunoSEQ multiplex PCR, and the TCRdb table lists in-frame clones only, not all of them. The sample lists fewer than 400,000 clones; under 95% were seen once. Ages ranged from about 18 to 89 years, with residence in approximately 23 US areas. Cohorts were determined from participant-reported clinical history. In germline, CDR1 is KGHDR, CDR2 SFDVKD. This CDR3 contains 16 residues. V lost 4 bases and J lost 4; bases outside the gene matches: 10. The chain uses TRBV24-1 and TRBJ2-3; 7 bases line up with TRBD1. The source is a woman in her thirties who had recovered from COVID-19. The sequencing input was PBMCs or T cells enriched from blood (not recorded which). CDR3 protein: CATSDPGQAEADTQYF. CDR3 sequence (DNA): TGTGCCACCAGTGACCCCGGACAGGCCGAGGCAGATACGCAGTATTTT.